This T cell receptor (beta chain) is from a study of OX40 agonist ivuxolimab in advanced cancers. As for the study more broadly: Ivuxolimab was a fully human IgG2 agonistic monoclonal antibody targeting the costimulatory receptor OX40 (CD134). Of the approximately 50 dose-escalation patients, hepatocellular carcinoma was present in around 20, melanoma in roughly 15, renal cell carcinoma in 9 and head and neck cancer in 9. Partial responses occurred in three dose-escalation patients: two with cutaneous melanoma and one with hepatocellular carcinoma. Intravenous ivuxolimab was administered to patients every 2 weeks at six dose levels: 0.01, 0.1, 0.3, 1.5, 3 and 10 mg/kg. Patients were allowed to have had prior anti-PD-1, anti-PD-L1 or anti-CTLA-4 therapy, and around 37% of the dose-escalation patients had previously received checkpoint inhibitors. The paper covers the monotherapy dose-escalation part of the phase I ivuxolimab trial, which included N ≈ 50 patients. The dose-escalation cohort was around 84% male with a mean age of approximately 60 years, ranging from roughly 23 to 79. The point of sequencing TCRbeta in the periphery was to test whether ivuxolimab changed TCR sequence diversity and drove clonal T-cell expansion. Overall study outcomes, separate from this receptor: The antigen specificity of the peripheral T cells that underwent clonal expansion was not determined. Low levels of normalized T-cell clonal expansion were also seen in some patients who did not respond. At doses of 0.1 to 3.0 mg/kg, clonal expansion of both CD4+ and CD8+ T cells in blood was seen between baseline and week 6. In partial responders in the 0.1-3.0 mg/kg groups, normalized peripheral clonal expansion was found to be among the lowest, especially among CD8+ T cells. After ivuxolimab, CD8+ T cells had more expanded clones than CD4+ T cells on average.

The trial excluded patients who had a history of autoimmune disease or who were on systemic immunosuppression. Peripheral blood for TCR sequencing was drawn from every dose cohort at baseline, at cycle 4 day 1 and at cycle 7 day 1. The samples were taken from a phase I, first-in-human, multicenter, open-label dose-escalation trial of ivuxolimab. Adults with locally advanced or metastatic head and neck squamous cell, hepatocellular, melanoma or renal cell carcinoma were enrolled in the trial. Before TCR sequencing, CD4+ and CD8+ T cells were separately sorted from peripheral blood. Genomic DNA was isolated from the sorted cells so that the TCRbeta CDR3 region could be sequenced. TCRbeta CDR3 regions were sequenced using the immunoSEQ Assay. TCRdb holds this immuneACCESS table with in-frame rearrangements only. Some clones are missing; in checked studies, unresolved V genes explain under half, and the rest has no known cause. This sample has some 110,000 clones in its table, and approximately 92% of those were observed once. 0.15% to 0.16% of the sample is held by the ten biggest clonotypes.

CDR1 and CDR2 were assigned from the germline V gene as MDHEN and SYDVKM. V loses 3 bases at its end and J loses 4 bases; junction bases beyond the gene matches: 4. Including cysteine and phenylalanine, the CDR3 has 14 amino acids. CDR3 DNA is the only sequence kept; it has 42 bases, read in frame from the first base. Note on this clone: Its antigen target is currently unknown. It has no much larger one-base neighbor in the sample; base qualities were not kept.

This material consisted of CD4+ or CD8+ T cells sorted from blood, taken in a trial of the OX40 agonist ivuxolimab. The chain links TRBV28 with TRBJ1-2; 8 bases in between match TRBD1. This receptor was identified in an adult with an advanced solid tumor such as melanoma, head and neck, liver or kidney cancer. The CDR3 protein sequence reads: CASSFFDRGYGYTF. The base sequence is TGTGCCAGCAGTTTCTTTGACAGGGGCTATGGCTACACCTTC.